This TCR beta chain is drawn from a study of OX40 agonist ivuxolimab in advanced cancers. Repertoires were generated with immunoSEQ multiplex PCR, while TCRdb's copy carries only in-frame clones and drops some. The sample carries just under 75,000 clones, 80% to 95% recorded once. The origin of this receptor is an adult with an advanced solid tumor such as melanoma, head and neck, liver or kidney cancer. This specimen consisted of CD4+ or CD8+ T cells sorted from blood, obtained in a trial of the OX40 agonist ivuxolimab.

The CDR3 is CASSRGWGFSGNTIYF. In DNA form, the CDR3 reads TGTGCCAGCAGCCGTGGTTGGGGGTTCTCTGGAAACACCATATATTTT. V gene TRBV5-6 combines with J gene TRBJ1-3, with a tentative D call TRBD1 (5 bases). Between the trimmed V and J ends, which lost 4 bases and 0 bases, there was a span of 14 bases. The CDR3 is 16 amino acids. The V gene's germline CDR1 is SGHDT and CDR2 YYEEEE.